These 25 T cell receptor beta chains share one sample of origin, sequenced in a study of T cell responses to AZD1222 COVID-19 vaccine. Assay used: immunoSEQ multiplex PCR; TCRdb lists only in-frame clones, some missing. The sample contains about 110,000 clones, approximately 90% of which appear only once. The source was peripheral blood, collected on day 0 of AZD1222 vaccination. Source of these receptors: an adult in good health.

The sample holds a few counts of this clone. V usage is TRBV4-2 and J usage is TRBJ1-6; possible D gene TRBD1, 5 bases. V was shortened by 0 bases and J by 1 base, with 10 bases between the two germline ends. This CDR3 contains 17 residues. The germline V gene encodes CDR1 LGHNA and CDR2 YNFKEQ. Here the CDR3 reads CASSQDAGGSYNSPLHF. As DNA, the CDR3 is TGTGCCAGCAGCCAAGATGCGGGGGGTTCCTATAATTCACCCCTCCACTTT.

V usage is TRBV3-1 (or the pseudogene TRBV3-2) and J usage is TRBJ1-1, with D hard to call. Germline V CDR1 and CDR2: LGHDT, YNNKEL (reference sequence). There are 14 residues in the CDR3. The V end lost 4 bases, the J end lost 7 bases, and 16 bases lay between the germline ends. This CDR3 is CASSPLPPMGEAFF. The DNA of the CDR3 is TGTGCCAGCAGCCCGCTCCCGCCAATGGGTGAAGCTTTCTTT.

The rearrangement uses TRBV29-1 and TRBJ1-5; D may be TRBD1 (6 bases). Germline assignment: CDR1 SQVTM and CDR2 ANQGSEA. The CDR3 extends over 15 amino acids. V was cut by 4 bases and J by 5 bases, with 18 bases left in between. The CDR3 reads CSVGGGRGVDQPQHF. CDR3 sequence (DNA): TGCAGCGTTGGGGGGGGCAGGGGTGTCGATCAGCCCCAGCATTTT.

This clone is medium-sized by share. The rearrangement uses TRBV6-1 and TRBJ2-2; 8 bases fit TRBD2. Trimming took 3 bases from V and 3 from J; bases not matched to a gene: 6. The CDR3 spans 16 residues. Germline V gives CDR1 MNHNS, CDR2 SASEGT. This CDR3 is CASSDSEREYTGELFF. CDR3 bases: TGTGCCAGCAGTGATTCTGAGCGGGAGTACACCGGGGAGCTGTTTTTT.

The rearrangement uses TRBV5-4 and TRBJ1-1, with TRBD1 identical over 7 bases. The length of the CDR3 is 16 residues. CDR1 is SGHNT, CDR2 YYREEE, per germline (reference sequence). After removal of 4 bases from V and 4 bases from J, the junction contained 13 bases not matched to a gene. As DNA, the CDR3 is TGTGCCAGCAGCACCGGACAGGCCAGATCGAGCACTGAAGCTTTCTTT. This translates into CASSTGQARSSTEAFF.

The chain recombines TRBV2 with TRBJ2-2; weak D call: TRBD2 (6 bases). The V and J ends lost 7 bases and 4 bases respectively, with 13 bases between them. This CDR3 comprises 14 residues. Germline CDR1 and CDR2: SNHLY and FYNNEI. The CDR3 sequence: CASNWRVTTGELFF. DNA for the CDR3: TGTGCCAGCAATTGGAGGGTTACCACCGGGGAGCTGTTTTTT. Variable domain in full (rest from reference TRBV2 and TRBJ2-2): EPEVTQTPSHQVTQMGQEVILRCVPISNHLYFYWYRQILGQKVEFLVSFYNNEISEKSEIFDDQFSVERPDGSNFTLKIRSTKLEDSAMYFCASNWRVTTGELFFGEGSRLTVL.

The V and J genes are TRBV19 and TRBJ1-1; no definite D call. V dropped 2 bases and J dropped 8 bases, with 9 bases sitting between them. This CDR3 has 12 residues. Germline CDR1 reads LNHDA; CDR2 reads SQIVND (reference sequence). CDR3 sequence reads: CASSIYRDEAFF. The CDR3, as DNA: TGTGCCAGTAGTATATACAGAGACGAAGCTTTCTTT.

The chain is built from TRBV3-1 (or the pseudogene TRBV3-2) and TRBJ1-1; D is unresolved. Germline CDR1 LGHDT, CDR2 YNNKEL (reference sequence). This CDR3 has 14 residues. V lost 2 bases, J lost 5 bases, and 12 bases lay in between. CDR3 DNA: TGTGCCAGCAGCCAATCACCGGGCCGAACTGAAGCTTTCTTT. Translation gives CASSQSPGRTEAFF.

V is TRBV6-5 and J is TRBJ2-1; 7 positions agree with TRBD2. The germline V gene encodes CDR1 MNHEY and CDR2 SVGAGI. The CDR3 is 15 residues long. V gave up 6 bases and J gave up 15 bases; unmatched junction bases: 20. DNA for the CDR3: TGTGCCAGCAGCCATAAGGGGAGCGGGATTATCCGGCTGTTCTTC. It specifies CASSHKGSGIIRLFF.

The chain recombines TRBV6-5 with TRBJ1-3; 8 bases fit TRBD1. In germline, CDR1 is MNHEY, CDR2 SVGAGI. CDR3 length equals 13 residues. The V and J ends lost 8 bases and 2 bases, in that order; junction bases with no gene match: 2. In DNA form, the CDR3 reads TGTGCCAGCTGGACAGGGACTGGAAACACCATATATTTT. The encoded protein is CASWTGTGNTIYF.

The chain employs TRBV19 and TRBJ2-1, with D possibly TRBD2 on 6 matching bases. Trimming shortened V by 4 bases and J by 16 bases, and 17 bases separated the two germline ends. CDR1 and CDR2 (germline): LNHDA, SQIVND (reference sequence). The CDR3 is made up of 12 amino acids. The CDR3 DNA sequence: TGTGCCAGTAGTAGTGGGGAGGACCCGCGCTTCTTC. It codes for CASSSGEDPRFF. Together with reference TRBV19 and TRBJ2-1, the CDR3 gives the full variable domain: DGGITQSPKYLFRKEGQNVTLSCEQNLNHDAMYWYRQDPGQGLRLIYYSQIVNDFQKGDIAEGYSVSREKKESFPLTVTSAQKNPTAFYLCASSSGEDPRFFGPGTRLTVL.

The chain has TRBV4-1 and TRBJ2-4; 12 nucleotides agree with TRBD2. The V gene's germline CDR1 is MGHRA and CDR2 YSYEKL. This CDR3 comprises 16 residues. V lost 0 bases and J lost 6; bases outside the gene matches: 3. The CDR3 bases are TGCGCCAGCAGCCAAGATGGGGGACTAGCGGGAAACATTCAGTACTTC. Translated, it gives CASSQDGGLAGNIQYF.

The chain joins TRBV27 to TRBJ1-1, with a possible D match to TRBD1 (5 bases). V was shortened by 3 bases and J by 1 base, with 15 bases between the two germline ends. CDR3 length: 16 amino acids. CDR1 is MNHEY and CDR2 is SMNVEV in the germline V gene (reference sequence). CDR3 loop: CASSFWMRGPNTEAFF. CDR3 coding DNA: TGTGCCAGCAGTTTCTGGATGAGGGGCCCGAACACTGAAGCTTTCTTT.

The chain has TRBV12-3 or TRBV12-4 and TRBJ2-3; 9 nucleotides agree with TRBD1. The CDR3 spans 12 residues. V was pared by 5 bases and J by 13 bases, with 7 bases of the junction left unmatched. The CDR3 DNA follows: TGTGCCAGCAGTGCGGGACAGGGAGTGAAGTATTTT. This encodes CASSAGQGVKYF.

CDR3 sequence (DNA): TGCGCCAGCAGCTTGGACGGAAGGGATCAGCCCCAGCATTTT. Translated: CASSLDGRDQPQHF. This chain uses TRBV5-1 with TRBJ1-5; D is uncertain. This CDR3 contains 14 residues. Germline lookup yields CDR1 SGHRS and CDR2 YFSETQ. Trimming took off 0 bases at V and 5 bases at J, with 9 bases between the two ends.

The rearrangement uses TRBV27 and TRBJ1-6; TRBD1 might be the D (5 bases). The CDR3 loop spans 13 amino acids. The V gene lost 2 bases and the J gene lost 13 bases, with 12 bases spanning the gap. Germline V lookup: CDR1 MNHEY, CDR2 SMNVEV (reference sequence). CDR3 DNA sequence: TGTGCCAGCAGTTTAGGGGGGATCGGTCCCCTCCACTTT. It codes for CASSLGGIGPLHF.

This chain connects TRBV3-1 (or the pseudogene TRBV3-2) to TRBJ1-2, with D tentatively TRBD1 (5 bases). CDR3 length equals 11 residues. Germline V gene lookup returns CDR1 LGHDT and CDR2 YNNKEL (reference sequence). V lost 5 bases to trimming and J lost 8 bases, with 9 bases between them. The CDR3 DNA follows: TGTGCCAGCAGCGAGGGGTTAGGCTACACCTTC. Its protein product is CASSEGLGYTF.

This clone was observed a single time. The rearrangement uses TRBV27 and TRBJ1-1; 11 bases map to TRBD1. Germline V gene lookup returns CDR1 MNHEY and CDR2 SMNVEV (reference sequence). V shed 5 bases and J 1 base; nucleotides not matched to a gene: 9. CDR3 length: 17 residues. For the CDR3, the DNA is TGTGCCAGCAGTCGGGCCCCAGGGACAGGGGGGAACACTGAAGCTTTCTTT. This sequence encodes CASSRAPGTGGNTEAFF.

This clone was seen a single time. The chain has TRBV21-1 and TRBJ1-4. TRBV21-1 is designated a pseudogene. This CDR3 spans 16 amino acids. The CDR3 here is CASSKVGITTNEKLFF. CDR3 bases: TGTGCCAGCAGCAAAGTGGGGATCACAACTAATGAAAAACTGTTTTTT.

The V call is TRBV7-9, the J call TRBJ2-7; D not resolved. The ends were cut back, 5 bases at V and 6 bases at J, with 11 bases in the middle. The CDR3 consists of 12 residues. Germline CDR1 is SEHNR and CDR2 is FQNEAQ (reference sequence). The CDR3: CASSPGNAEQYF. The CDR3, as DNA: TGTGCCAGCAGCCCCGGAAACGCCGAGCAGTACTTC. The whole variable domain, remainder taken from reference TRBV7-9 and TRBJ2-7, is DTGVSQNPRHKITKRGQNVTFRCDPISEHNRLYWYRQTLGQGPEFLTYFQNEAQLEKSRLLSDRFSAERPKGSFSTLEIQRTEQGDSAMYLCASSPGNAEQYFGPGTRLTVT.

This chain links TRBV19 with TRBJ2-6, with TRBD2 as a possible D gene (6 bases). Germline V CDR1 and CDR2: LNHDA, SQIVND (reference sequence). The V gene lost 1 base and the J gene lost 2 bases, with 15 bases spanning the gap. CDR3 length equals 18 residues. The CDR3 DNA sequence: TGTGCCAGTAGTATAGGGGGAGGCAGGGCTGCTGGGGCCAACGTCCTGACTTTC. It yields the protein CASSIGGGRAAGANVLTF.

This chain connects TRBV11-2 to TRBJ2-2; D is unclear. The CDR3 sequence is 16 residues long. V was clipped by 4 bases and J by 4 bases, with 16 bases between them. The germline V gene encodes CDR1 SGHAT and CDR2 FQNNGV. The chain's CDR3 is CASSSYRPRGTGELFF. Here the CDR3 DNA reads TGTGCCAGCAGCTCCTACAGACCGCGAGGCACCGGGGAGCTGTTTTTT.

This clone was seen only a few times. CDR3 coding DNA: TGTGCCAGTAGGGACGCCGGAGGACAAAACACCATATATTTT. Protein sequence: CASRDAGGQNTIYF. The V call is TRBV19, the J call TRBJ1-3; D is possibly TRBD1 (5 bases). There are 14 residues in the CDR3. The germline gives CDR1 LNHDA, CDR2 SQIVND (reference sequence). V lost 6 bases and J 6 bases, leaving 15 bases between the germline ends.

V and J are TRBV7-8 and TRBJ2-1; no reliable D call. Trimming shortened V by 1 base and J by 2 bases, and 9 bases separated the two germline ends. In germline, CDR1 is SGHVS, CDR2 FQNEAQ. This CDR3 has 15 amino acids. The CDR3 is CASSLDWTAYNEQFF. The CDR3 region has the DNA TGTGCCAGCAGCTTAGACTGGACGGCCTACAATGAGCAGTTCTTC.

The chain carries TRBV9 and TRBJ2-1; possibly TRBD2 for D (5 bases). This CDR3 contains 14 residues. The germline V and J ends were trimmed by 6 bases and 10 bases, with 20 bases remaining between them. Per the germline V gene, CDR1 is SGDLS and CDR2 is YYNGEE. The CDR3 loop reads CASTPPGSSREQFF. The CDR3, as DNA: TGTGCCAGCACCCCACCGGGATCATCCAGGGAGCAGTTCTTC.